The 25 T cell receptor beta chains below were found in one sample sequenced in a study of human T cells and chemical hapten exposure. TCRdb ran MiXCR on the RACE reads and lists one entry per CDR3 protein. The sample has 180,000 or so distinct CDR3 sequences, about a fifth seen once; the top ten hold approximately 6.7%. Indicated time point: patch test 1, 2 weeks after DPC sensitization. Treatment here: therapeutic diphenylcyclopropenone sensitization with weekly scalp DPC. The sequencing used whole blood, collected in connection with sensitization to the hapten diphenylcyclopropenone (DPC). The receptors shown here come from a woman between 50 and 59 years old with alopecia areata. Some clones in this sample may be carry-over from other donors' samples.

This clonotype was picked up a small number of times. In DNA form, the CDR3 reads TGCGCCAGCAGCTTACGACTAGGGCGGGTAGCAGATACGCAGTATTTT. This codes for CASSLRLGRVADTQYF. The chain combines TRBV5-1 with TRBJ2-3; the D gene is possibly TRBD2 (6 bases). Trimming removed 2 bases from V and 4 bases from J, with 17 bases in between. Germline V gene lookup returns CDR1 SGHRS and CDR2 YFSETQ. The CDR3 is 16 residues long.

The chain uses TRBV3-1 and TRBJ2-1; 9 nucleotides line up with TRBD2. V was clipped by 0 bases and J by 0 bases; unmatched bases: 6. Germline loops: CDR1 LGHDT, CDR2 YNNKEL (reference sequence). The CDR3 consists of 18 residues. The CDR3 DNA follows: TGTGCCAGCAGCCAAGACACTAGCGGGTTGTTCTCCTACAATGAGCAGTTCTTC. This encodes CASSQDTSGLFSYNEQFF.

This chain uses TRBV10-1 with TRBJ2-3; D call uncertain. There are 12 residues in the CDR3. Trimming took 2 bases from V and 5 from J, leaving 5 bases between them. Looked up from germline, CDR1 is WNHNN and CDR2 is SYGVQD (reference sequence). CDR3 nucleotide sequence: TGCGCCAGCAGTGAGACCCTAGATACGCAGTATTTT. Its translation: CASSETLDTQYF.

This clonotype appeared a few times. The rearrangement links TRBV7-8 to TRBJ2-5; 8 bases line up with TRBD2. Germline CDR1 is SGHVS and CDR2 is FQNEAQ. Trimming at V came to 1 base and at J to 4 bases, leaving 5 bases not matched to a gene. This CDR3 is built from 15 residues. CDR3 region: CASSLEGTSLETQYF. The CDR3 nucleotides are TGTGCCAGCAGCTTAGAGGGGACTAGTCTAGAGACCCAGTACTTC.

The V and J genes are TRBV27 and TRBJ2-3; D unresolved. V was clipped by 8 bases and J by 7 bases, with 16 bases between them. CDR1 and CDR2 (germline): MNHEY, SMNVEV (reference sequence). The CDR3 totals 13 residues. CDR3 sequence: CASGPFNENTQYF. DNA for the CDR3: TGTGCCAGCGGGCCCTTCAACGAGAATACGCAGTATTTT.

This clonotype turned up a few times. This chain links TRBV5-1 with TRBJ2-1; the D is unclear. Trimming shortened V by 1 base and J by 6 bases, and 14 bases separated the two germline ends. Germline loops: CDR1 SGHRS, CDR2 YFSETQ. The CDR3 covers 15 residues. The CDR3 reads CASSLFEAATNEQFF. CDR3 nucleotide sequence: TGCGCCAGCAGCTTGTTCGAGGCGGCAACCAATGAGCAGTTCTTC.

In its sample, this clonotype was seen many times. The chain links TRBV2 to TRBJ2-5; 8 bases agree with TRBD1. The length of the CDR3 is 15 residues. V shed 7 bases, J shed 4 bases, and the junction held 11 bases outside the gene matches. CDR1 is SNHLY, CDR2 FYNNEI, per germline. The CDR3 bases are TGTGCCAGCAACTCCGACAGGGGCTTACGAGAGACCCAGTACTTC. This sequence encodes CASNSDRGLRETQYF. Based on the CDR3 plus reference TRBV2 and TRBJ2-5, the full variable domain is EPEVTQTPSHQVTQMGQEVILRCVPISNHLYFYWYRQILGQKVEFLVSFYNNEISEKSEIFDDQFSVERPDGSNFTLKIRSTKLEDSAMYFCASNSDRGLRETQYFGPGTRLLVL.

This clonotype occurred a few times. J is TRBJ2-7 and V is TRBV20-1; D possibly corresponds to TRBD2 (6 bases). Trimming took 3 bases from V and 7 from J, leaving 19 bases between them. This CDR3 comprises 14 residues. Looked up from germline, CDR1 is DFQATT and CDR2 is SNEGSKA (reference sequence). Here the CDR3 reads CSASVPRDSREQYF. CDR3 in DNA: TGCAGTGCTAGTGTTCCGCGGGACTCCCGTGAGCAGTACTTC.

This clonotype was seen more than once but under ten times. The chain joins TRBV7-3 to TRBJ2-7; D tentatively fits TRBD1 or TRBD2 (5 bases each). Germline-derived CDR1 and CDR2 are SGHTA and FQGTGA. Trimming stripped 1 base from V and 3 bases from J, with 7 bases between. CDR3 length: 13 residues. The chain's CDR3 is CASSLRGDYEQYF. For the CDR3, the DNA is TGTGCCAGCAGCTTAAGAGGGGACTACGAGCAGTACTTC. The whole variable domain, filled in from reference TRBV7-3 and TRBJ2-7, reads GAGVSQTPSNKVTEKGKYVELRCDPISGHTALYWYRQSLGQGPEFLIYFQGTGAADDSGLPNDRFFAVRPEGSVSTLKIQRTERGDSAVYLCASSLRGDYEQYFGPGTRLTVT.

Details on this clonotype: One end of the junction fails to match germline, which may point to a read error. The V call is TRBV20-1, the J call TRBJ2-7; TRBD2 matches 9 bases. CDR3 length equals 14 residues. Germline assignment: CDR1 DFQATT and CDR2 SNEGSKA (reference sequence). CDR3 amino acids: CSARGSGSRYEQYF. The CDR3 coding sequence is TGCAGTGCGAGAGGTAGCGGGAGTCGCTACGAGCAGTACTTC.

This chain links TRBV20-1 with TRBJ2-3; D not resolved. The germline CDR1 and CDR2 sequences are DFQATT and SNEGSKA (reference sequence). V shed 3 bases and J shed 2 bases, with 18 bases lying between them. The CDR3 covers 16 residues. The CDR3: CSARARSAWATDTQYF. For the CDR3, the DNA is TGCAGTGCTAGGGCAAGATCTGCTTGGGCCACAGATACGCAGTATTTT.

This chain links TRBV20-1 with TRBJ2-7; D is possibly TRBD2 (6 bases). The CDR3 has 13 residues. Germline assignment: CDR1 DFQATT and CDR2 SNEGSKA (reference sequence). V shed 4 bases and J shed 3 bases, with 13 bases lying between them. The DNA of the CDR3 is TGCAGTGCTATGAACCAGGACTACTACGAGCAGTACTTC. It codes for CSAMNQDYYEQYF.

The chain carries TRBV6-5 and TRBJ1-5; possible D gene TRBD1, 5 bases. The germline V gene encodes CDR1 MNHEY and CDR2 SVGAGI. CDR3 length: 14 residues. The V end was cut by 2 bases, the J end by 3 bases, with 8 bases between. CDR3 sequence (DNA): TGTGCCAGCAGTTACGACAGACTCAATCAGCCCCAGCATTTT. Translated: CASSYDRLNQPQHF.

This clonotype was picked up a small number of times. The chain couples TRBV10-3 to TRBJ2-1; the match to TRBD1 covers 9 bases. Germline V gene sequence: CDR1 ENHRY, CDR2 SYGVKD. With 0 bases clipped from V and 7 bases from J, the junction kept 13 bases outside the gene matches. This CDR3 contains 18 residues. The CDR3: CAISESIFGTGRVNEQFF. The CDR3 coding sequence is TGTGCCATCAGTGAGTCGATCTTTGGGACAGGGAGAGTGAATGAGCAGTTCTTC.

CDR3: CSVRTSGAWANVLTF. In nucleotides, the CDR3 is TGCAGCGTCCGGACTAGCGGGGCCTGGGCCAACGTCCTGACTTTC. J is TRBJ2-6 and V is TRBV29-1, with 12 bases fitting TRBD2. Trimming at V came to 6 bases and at J to 5 bases, leaving 5 bases not matched to a gene. Germline CDR1 SQVTM, CDR2 ANQGSEA. CDR3 length equals 15 residues. The full variable domain, its missing parts supplied by reference TRBV29-1 and TRBJ2-6, is SAVISQKPSRDICQRGTSLTIQCQVDSQVTMMFWYRQQPGQSLTLIATANQGSEATYESGFVIDKFPISRPNLTFSTLTVSNMSPEDSSIYLCSVRTSGAWANVLTFGAGSRLTVL.

The chain combines TRBV20-1 with TRBJ1-1; 8 bases are shared with TRBD1. Per the germline V gene, CDR1 is DFQATT and CDR2 is SNEGSKA (reference sequence). The CDR3 length is 15 residues. Losses at the gene ends were 5 bases for V and 3 bases for J; bases not matched to a gene: 11. CDR3 protein: CSAGRTGPVYTEAFF. The CDR3 region has the DNA TGCAGTGCTGGTCGGACAGGGCCTGTCTACACTGAAGCTTTCTTT.

This clonotype was picked up a small number of times. The chain has TRBV7-2 and TRBJ2-3; TRBD2 might be the D (6 bases). The V end lost 1 base, the J end lost 1 base, and 9 bases lay between the germline ends. This CDR3 has 15 amino acids. Germline assignment: CDR1 SGHTA and CDR2 FQGNSA. The CDR3 sequence is CASSLGGTRTDTQYF. CDR3 nucleotides: TGTGCCAGCAGCTTAGGTGGGACTCGCACAGATACGCAGTATTTT.

This clonotype was counted at least ten times. The rearrangement links TRBV3-1 to TRBJ2-1; 12 bases agree with TRBD2. Germline CDR1 LGHDT, CDR2 YNNKEL (reference sequence). The CDR3 sequence is 18 residues long. The ends lost 0 bases at V and 0 bases at J; junction bases unmatched: 3. CDR3 loop: CASSQDASGRGSYNEQFF. In DNA form, the CDR3 reads TGTGCCAGCAGCCAAGATGCTAGCGGGAGGGGCTCCTACAATGAGCAGTTCTTC.

The rearrangement uses TRBV29-1 and TRBJ2-5; no clear D gene. This CDR3 contains 13 residues. Germline-derived CDR1 and CDR2 are SQVTM and ANQGSEA. Trimming pared 3 bases from V and 4 bases from J, leaving 12 bases between. The CDR3: CSVDSSSRETQYF. The CDR3 nucleotides read TGCAGCGTTGATAGTAGCAGCCGAGAGACCCAGTACTTC.

The chain carries TRBV29-1 and TRBJ1-1, with 9 bases fitting TRBD1. The CDR3 contains 13 residues. V shed 3 bases and J 3 bases; nucleotides not matched to a gene: 2. Germline lookup yields CDR1 SQVTM and CDR2 ANQGSEA. The CDR3 loop is CSVERDRDTEAFF. The CDR3 bases are TGCAGCGTTGAGAGGGACAGGGACACTGAAGCTTTCTTT.

The chain has TRBV9 and TRBJ2-1; the match to TRBD2 covers 9 bases. V shed 3 bases and J 7 bases; nucleotides not matched to a gene: 8. The CDR3 runs to 15 residues. Germline CDR1 and CDR2: SGDLS and YYNGEE. The CDR3 sequence: CASSALDLAGNEQFF. Here the CDR3 DNA reads TGTGCCAGCAGCGCACTGGATCTAGCGGGGAATGAGCAGTTCTTC.

The chain links TRBV27 to TRBJ1-1, with a weak D call TRBD1 (6 bases). The V end lost 7 bases, the J end lost 5 bases, and 14 bases lay between the germline ends. The length of the CDR3 is 13 residues. The germline V gene has CDR1 MNHEY and CDR2 SMNVEV (reference sequence). In DNA form, the CDR3 reads TGTGCCAGCAAAAACACAGGGAAGACTGAAGCTTTCTTT. Its translation: CASKNTGKTEAFF.

This clonotype has more than one count but fewer than ten. The J gene is TRBJ2-7, the V gene TRBV10-2; no definite D call. Trimming removed 1 base from V and 5 bases from J, with 0 bases in between. Germline V CDR1 and CDR2: WSHSY, SAAADI. The CDR3 extends over 10 amino acids. In DNA, the CDR3 is TGCGCCAGCAGTGAGTACGAGCAGTACTTC. It encodes CASSEYEQYF.

This clonotype was seen many times. The rearrangement joins TRBV20-1 to TRBJ2-3, with a possible D match to TRBD2 (6 bases). Trimming stripped 6 bases from V and 4 bases from J, with 8 bases between. CDR1 and CDR2 from the germline V gene are DFQATT and SNEGSKA (reference sequence). This CDR3 comprises 11 residues. The CDR3 DNA follows: TGCAGTGCGAGCGGGCCAGATACGCAGTATTTT. It yields the protein CSASGPDTQYF.

The V call is TRBV27, the J call TRBJ2-1; no clear D gene. Trimming took 4 bases from V and 3 from J, leaving 10 bases between them. This CDR3 has 14 amino acids. The germline V gene encodes CDR1 MNHEY and CDR2 SMNVEV (reference sequence). The CDR3 coding sequence is TGTGCCAGCAGTTCTCCCCCGGACTACAATGAGCAGTTCTTC. It yields the protein CASSSPPDYNEQFF.